A single T cell receptor (beta chain) is shown here with its context. The sample is drawn from a study of T cell responses to AZD1222 COVID-19 vaccine. The ends were cut back, 6 bases at V and 4 bases at J, with 13 bases in the middle. From germline, CDR1 is MDHEN and CDR2 SYDVKM. This CDR3 comprises 14 residues. TCRdb keeps only in-frame clones here, not all; method: immunoSEQ multiplex PCR. The sample holds some 97,000 clones, about nine tenths seen once. Sample: peripheral blood, taken on day 0 of AZD1222 vaccination. The TCR was taken from an adult in good health. V gene TRBV28 combines with J gene TRBJ1-5; D is possibly TRBD1 (6 bases). The CDR3 loop is CASRQGGGNQPQHF. The DNA for the CDR3 is TGTGCCAGCAGACAGGGCGGAGGGAATCAGCCCCAGCATTTT.